This T cell receptor (beta chain) stems from a study of blood T cell repertoires in COVID-19. Overall study context: In each case, the material was cDNA or gDNA derived from T cells, B-cell-depleted T cells, or PBMCs.

During active infection, Seattle patients enrolled and were then monitored through disease. Germline V gene sequence: CDR1 LNHDA, CDR2 SQIVND (reference sequence). V lost 4 bases, J lost 0 bases, and 13 bases lay in between. The CDR3 is 15 amino acids. Assay used: immunoSEQ multiplex PCR; TCRdb lists only in-frame clones, some missing. Among around 190,000 clones, roughly 81% were seen once, and the ten largest hold about 11%. The source of this sequence is a woman aged 40-49 years with COVID-19, enrolled during active disease. The sequencing input was peripheral blood. The gene calls are TRBV19 and TRBJ2-7; a weak D match, TRBD2 (6 bases). The CDR3 sequence: CASSNRERGSYEQYF. CDR3 sequence (DNA): TGTGCCAGTAGTAATCGGGAGCGTGGCTCCTACGAGCAGTACTTC. Combining the CDR3 with reference TRBV19 and TRBJ2-7 gives the whole variable domain DGGITQSPKYLFRKEGQNVTLSCEQNLNHDAMYWYRQDPGQGLRLIYYSQIVNDFQKGDIAEGYSVSREKKESFPLTVTSAQKNPTAFYLCASSNRERGSYEQYFGPGTRLTVT.